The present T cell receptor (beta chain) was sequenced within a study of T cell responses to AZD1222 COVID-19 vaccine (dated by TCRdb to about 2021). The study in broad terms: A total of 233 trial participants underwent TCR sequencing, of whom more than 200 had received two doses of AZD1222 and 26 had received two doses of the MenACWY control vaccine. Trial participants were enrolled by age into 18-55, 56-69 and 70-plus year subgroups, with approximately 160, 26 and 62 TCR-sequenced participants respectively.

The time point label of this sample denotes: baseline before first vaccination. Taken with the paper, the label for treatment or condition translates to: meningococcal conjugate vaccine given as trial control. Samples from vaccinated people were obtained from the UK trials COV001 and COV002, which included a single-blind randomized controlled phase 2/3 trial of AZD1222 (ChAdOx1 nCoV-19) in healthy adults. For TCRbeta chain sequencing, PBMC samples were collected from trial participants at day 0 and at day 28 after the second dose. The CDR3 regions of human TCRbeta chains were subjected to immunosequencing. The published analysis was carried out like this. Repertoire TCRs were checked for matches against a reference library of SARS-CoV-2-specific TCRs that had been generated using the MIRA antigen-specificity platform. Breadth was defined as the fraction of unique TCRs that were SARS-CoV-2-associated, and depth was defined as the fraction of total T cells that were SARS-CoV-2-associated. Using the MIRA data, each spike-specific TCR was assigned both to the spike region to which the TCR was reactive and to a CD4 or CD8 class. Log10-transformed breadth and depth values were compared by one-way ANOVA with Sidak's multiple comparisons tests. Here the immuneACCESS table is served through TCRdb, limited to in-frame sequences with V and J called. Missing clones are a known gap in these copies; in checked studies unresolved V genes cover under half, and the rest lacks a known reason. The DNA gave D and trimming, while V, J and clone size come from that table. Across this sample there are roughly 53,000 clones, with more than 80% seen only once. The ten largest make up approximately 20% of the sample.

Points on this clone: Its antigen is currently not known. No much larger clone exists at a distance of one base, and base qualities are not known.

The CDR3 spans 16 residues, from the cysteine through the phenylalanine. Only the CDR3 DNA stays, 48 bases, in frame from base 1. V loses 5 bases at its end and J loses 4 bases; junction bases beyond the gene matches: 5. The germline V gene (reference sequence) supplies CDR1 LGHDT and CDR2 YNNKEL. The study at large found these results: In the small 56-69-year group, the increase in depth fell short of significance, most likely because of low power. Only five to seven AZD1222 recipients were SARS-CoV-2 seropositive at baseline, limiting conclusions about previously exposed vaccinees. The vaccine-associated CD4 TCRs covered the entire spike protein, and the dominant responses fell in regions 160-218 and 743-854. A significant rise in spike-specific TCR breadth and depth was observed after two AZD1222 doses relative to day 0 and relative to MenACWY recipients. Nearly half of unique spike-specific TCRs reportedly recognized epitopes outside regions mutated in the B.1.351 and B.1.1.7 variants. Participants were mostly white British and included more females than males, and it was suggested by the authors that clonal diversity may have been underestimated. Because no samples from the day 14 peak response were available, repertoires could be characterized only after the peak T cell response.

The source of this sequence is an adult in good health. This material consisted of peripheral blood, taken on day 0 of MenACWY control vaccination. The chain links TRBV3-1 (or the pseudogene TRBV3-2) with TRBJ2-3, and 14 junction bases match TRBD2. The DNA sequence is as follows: TGTGCCAGCAGCATTGGACTAGCGGGAGGTCCAGATACGCAGTATTTT. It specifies CASSIGLAGGPDTQYF.